The present entry profiles one T cell receptor beta chain with its context. Its target is unknown. The data are from a study of regulatory T cells in long-lasting Graves disease. General study points: For persistent Graves' patients, TCR diversity was lower than for newly diagnosed ones.

CDR1 and CDR2 from the germline V gene are SGHVS and FQNEAQ. V was trimmed by 1 base and J by 7 bases, leaving 10 bases between them. The CDR3 has 14 residues. Time point of the sample: newly diagnosed GD, antithyroid drugs for less than 3 months. Isolated PBMC RNA provided the starting material for the TCR library. Arm-PCR with iRepertoire HTBI primers amplified the CDR3 regions for these TCR beta libraries. TCRdb fed the multiplex PCR reads into MiXCR, producing one record per CDR3 protein. The sample records about 530,000 distinct CDR3 sequences, 16% being singletons. A further study also used this sample, focusing on T cells in Graves' hyperthyroidism and ophthalmopathy. That study reports: Most thyroid clonotypes with frequency above 0.001 were detected in blood.

The chain recombines TRBV7-8 with TRBJ1-4; a possible D gene is TRBD1 (6 bases). This receptor was obtained from a woman aged 35-60 years with Graves disease. The input for sequencing was peripheral blood mononuclear cells (PBMCs), taken at new diagnosis, from a patient treated with antithyroid drugs. This CDR3 reads CASSLVGGVEKLFF. The CDR3 DNA sequence: TGTGCCAGCAGCTTAGTGGGGGGCGTTGAAAAACTGTTTTTT. The whole variable domain, filled in from reference TRBV7-8 and TRBJ1-4, reads GAGVSQSPRYKVAKRGQDVALRCDPISGHVSLFWYQQALGQGPEFLTYFQNEAQLDKSGLPSDRFFAERPEGSVSTLKIQRTQQEDSAVYLCASSLVGGVEKLFFGSGTQLSVL.